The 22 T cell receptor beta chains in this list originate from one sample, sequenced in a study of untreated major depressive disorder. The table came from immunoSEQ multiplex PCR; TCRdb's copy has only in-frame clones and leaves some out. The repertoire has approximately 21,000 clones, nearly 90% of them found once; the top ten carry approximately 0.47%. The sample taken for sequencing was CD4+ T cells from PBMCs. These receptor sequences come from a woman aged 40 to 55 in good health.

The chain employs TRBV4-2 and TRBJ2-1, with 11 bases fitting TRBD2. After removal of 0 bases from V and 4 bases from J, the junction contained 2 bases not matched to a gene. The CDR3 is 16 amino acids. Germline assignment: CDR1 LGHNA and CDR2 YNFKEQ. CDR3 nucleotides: TGTGCCAGCAGCCAAGATCTAGCGGGAGGTTACAATGAGCAGTTCTTC. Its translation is CASSQDLAGGYNEQFF.

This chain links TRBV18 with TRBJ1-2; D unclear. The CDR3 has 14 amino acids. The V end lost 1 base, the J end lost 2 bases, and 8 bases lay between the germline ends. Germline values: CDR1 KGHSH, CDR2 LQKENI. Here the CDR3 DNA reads TGTGCCAGCTCACCACTAGGCGGAAACTATGGCTACACCTTC. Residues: CASSPLGGNYGYTF.

The CDR3 nucleotides are TGTGCCAGCAGCAAGTGGACTAGCGGGTACGAGCAGTACTTC. Amino acids: CASSKWTSGYEQYF. V gene TRBV5-5 combines with J gene TRBJ2-7; TRBD2 matches 11 bases. The germline gives CDR1 SGHKS, CDR2 YYEKEE (reference sequence). The CDR3 loop spans 14 amino acids. Trimming removed 4 bases from V and 4 bases from J; junction bases left unmatched: 4.

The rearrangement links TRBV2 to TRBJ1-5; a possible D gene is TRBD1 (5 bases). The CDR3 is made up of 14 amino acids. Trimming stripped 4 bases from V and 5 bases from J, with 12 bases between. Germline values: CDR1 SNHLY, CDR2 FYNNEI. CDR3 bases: TGTGCCAGCAGTGTGGACATACCCTATCAGCCCCAGCATTTT. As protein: CASSVDIPYQPQHF.

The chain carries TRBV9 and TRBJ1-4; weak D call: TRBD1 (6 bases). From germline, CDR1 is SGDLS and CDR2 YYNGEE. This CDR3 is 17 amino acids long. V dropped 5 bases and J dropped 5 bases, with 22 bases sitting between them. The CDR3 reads CASSRGALDSRNEKLFF. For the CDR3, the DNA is TGTGCCAGCAGTAGAGGAGCCTTGGACAGTAGGAATGAAAAACTGTTTTTT.

CDR3 region: CASSLEDRGDYGYTF. CDR3 DNA sequence: TGTGCCAGCAGCTTAGAGGACAGGGGGGACTATGGCTACACCTTC. The chain couples TRBV7-2 to TRBJ1-2, with 10 bases that match TRBD1. CDR1 and CDR2 (germline): SGHTA, FQGNSA. Unmatched junction bases numbered 2, after V lost 1 base and J lost 3 bases. The length of the CDR3 is 15 residues.

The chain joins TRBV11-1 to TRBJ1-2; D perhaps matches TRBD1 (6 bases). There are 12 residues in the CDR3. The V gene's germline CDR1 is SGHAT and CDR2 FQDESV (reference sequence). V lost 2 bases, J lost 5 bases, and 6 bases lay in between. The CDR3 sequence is CASSLQGYGYTF. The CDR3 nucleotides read TGTGCCAGCAGCTTACAGGGGTATGGCTACACCTTC.

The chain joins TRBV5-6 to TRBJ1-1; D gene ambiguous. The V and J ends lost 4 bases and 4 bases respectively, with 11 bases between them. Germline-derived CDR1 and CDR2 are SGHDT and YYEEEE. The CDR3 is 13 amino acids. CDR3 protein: CASSEEWGTEAFF. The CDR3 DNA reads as TGTGCCAGCAGCGAGGAGTGGGGCACTGAAGCTTTCTTT.

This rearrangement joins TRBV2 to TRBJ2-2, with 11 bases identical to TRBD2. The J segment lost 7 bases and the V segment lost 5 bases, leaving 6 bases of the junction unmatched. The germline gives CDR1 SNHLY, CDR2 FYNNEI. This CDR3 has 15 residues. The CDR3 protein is CASSLGLAVGGELFF. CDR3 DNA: TGTGCCAGCAGTCTGGGACTAGCGGTGGGCGGGGAGCTGTTTTTT.

CDR3 sequence: CASSMGARGGYTF. The DNA for the CDR3 is TGTGCCAGCAGTATGGGGGCCCGGGGAGGCTACACCTTC. The V gene is TRBV27, the J gene TRBJ1-2, with D maybe TRBD1 (6 bases). The CDR3 has 13 amino acids. CDR1 and CDR2 (germline): MNHEY, SMNVEV (reference sequence). V lost 5 bases and J lost 8, with 15 bases in between.

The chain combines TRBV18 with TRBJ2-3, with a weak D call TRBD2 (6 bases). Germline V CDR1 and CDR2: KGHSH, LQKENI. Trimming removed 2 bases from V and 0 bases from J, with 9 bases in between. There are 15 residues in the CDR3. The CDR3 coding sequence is TGTGCCAGCTCACCAGCCGGGACTAGCACAGATACGCAGTATTTT. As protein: CASSPAGTSTDTQYF.

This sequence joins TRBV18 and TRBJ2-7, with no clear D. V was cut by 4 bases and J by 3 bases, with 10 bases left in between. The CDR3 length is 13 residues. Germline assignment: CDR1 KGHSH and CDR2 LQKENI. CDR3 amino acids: CASSLTGHYEQYF. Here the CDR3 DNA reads TGTGCCAGCTCACTGACCGGGCACTACGAGCAGTACTTC.

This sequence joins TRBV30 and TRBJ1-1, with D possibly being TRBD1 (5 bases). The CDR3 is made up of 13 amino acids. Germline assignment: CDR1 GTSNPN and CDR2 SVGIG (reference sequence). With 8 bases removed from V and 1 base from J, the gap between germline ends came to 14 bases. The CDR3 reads CARQQGANTEAFF. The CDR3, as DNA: TGTGCCCGGCAGCAGGGAGCGAACACTGAAGCTTTCTTT.

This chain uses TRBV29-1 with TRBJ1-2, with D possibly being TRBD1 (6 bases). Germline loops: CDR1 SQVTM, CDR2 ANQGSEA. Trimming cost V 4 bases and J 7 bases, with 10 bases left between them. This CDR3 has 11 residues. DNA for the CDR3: TGCAGCGTTGCACACAGGGTTGGCTACACCTTC. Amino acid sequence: CSVAHRVGYTF.

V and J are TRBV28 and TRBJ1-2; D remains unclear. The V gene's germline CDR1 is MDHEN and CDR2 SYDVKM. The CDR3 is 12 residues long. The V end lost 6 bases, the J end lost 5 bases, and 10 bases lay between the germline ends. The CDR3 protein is CASSQATYGYTF. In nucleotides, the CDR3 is TGTGCCAGCAGCCAAGCTACTTATGGCTACACCTTC.

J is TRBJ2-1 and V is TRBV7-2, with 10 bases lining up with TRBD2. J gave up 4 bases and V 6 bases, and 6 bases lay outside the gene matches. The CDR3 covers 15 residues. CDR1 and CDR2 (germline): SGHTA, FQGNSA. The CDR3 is CASREAGGFYNEQFF. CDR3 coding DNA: TGTGCCAGCAGGGAAGCGGGGGGGTTTTACAATGAGCAGTTCTTC.

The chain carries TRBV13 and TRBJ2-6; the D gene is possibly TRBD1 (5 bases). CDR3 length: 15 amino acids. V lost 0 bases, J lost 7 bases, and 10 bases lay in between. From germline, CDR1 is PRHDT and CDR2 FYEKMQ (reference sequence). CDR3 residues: CASSLGGQGANVLTF. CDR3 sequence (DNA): TGTGCCAGCAGCTTAGGGGGTCAGGGTGCCAACGTCCTGACTTTC.

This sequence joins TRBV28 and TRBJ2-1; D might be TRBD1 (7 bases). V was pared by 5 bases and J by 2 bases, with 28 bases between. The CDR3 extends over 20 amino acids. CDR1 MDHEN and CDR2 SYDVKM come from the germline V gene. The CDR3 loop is CASSPSTGRIQGSAYNEQFF. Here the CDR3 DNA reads TGTGCCAGCAGTCCCTCGACAGGGAGGATTCAAGGGAGTGCCTACAATGAGCAGTTCTTC.

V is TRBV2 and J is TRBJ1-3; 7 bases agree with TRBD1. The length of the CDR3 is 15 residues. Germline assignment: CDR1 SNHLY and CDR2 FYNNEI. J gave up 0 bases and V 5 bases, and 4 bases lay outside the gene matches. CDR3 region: CASSRDSPSGNTIYF. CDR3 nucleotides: TGTGCCAGCAGTCGGGACAGCCCCTCTGGAAACACCATATATTTT.

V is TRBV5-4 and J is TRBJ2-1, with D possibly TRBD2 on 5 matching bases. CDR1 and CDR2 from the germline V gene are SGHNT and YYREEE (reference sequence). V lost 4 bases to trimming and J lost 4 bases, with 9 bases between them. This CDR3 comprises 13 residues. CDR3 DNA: TGTGCCAGCAGCCCGGACTTGTACAATGAGCAGTTCTTC. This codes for CASSPDLYNEQFF.

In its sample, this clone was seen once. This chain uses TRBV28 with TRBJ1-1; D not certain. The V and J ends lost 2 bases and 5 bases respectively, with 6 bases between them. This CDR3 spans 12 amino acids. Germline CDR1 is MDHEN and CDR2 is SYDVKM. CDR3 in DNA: TGTGCCAGCAGTTTACGGAAGACTGAAGCTTTCTTT. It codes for CASSLRKTEAFF. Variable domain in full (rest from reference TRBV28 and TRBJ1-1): DVKVTQSSRYLVKRTGEKVFLECVQDMDHENMFWYRQDPGLGLRLIYFSYDVKMKEKGDIPEGYSVSREKKERFSLILESASTNQTSMYLCASSLRKTEAFFGQGTRLTVV.

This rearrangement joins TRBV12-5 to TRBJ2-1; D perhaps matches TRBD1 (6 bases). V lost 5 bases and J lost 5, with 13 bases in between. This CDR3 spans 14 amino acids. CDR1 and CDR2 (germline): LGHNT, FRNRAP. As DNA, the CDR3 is TGTGCTAGTGGTACCGGGACACAAGACAATGAGCAGTTCTTC. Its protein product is CASGTGTQDNEQFF.